The entry below gives a single TCR beta chain sequence along with its context. Its specificity is not known. TCRdb reprocessed the 5' RACE reads via MiXCR and lists one record per CDR3 protein. There are a few hundred thousand distinct CDR3 sequences in the sample; 6.9% occur only once, and roughly 0.93% lies in the top ten. The data belong to a study of T cells after yellow fever vaccination. There are 14 residues in the CDR3. Trimming shortened V by 0 bases and J by 7 bases, and 9 bases separated the two germline ends. The germline V gene has CDR1 LNHNV and CDR2 YYDKDF (reference sequence). Study-wide results and limits: Abundant bulk-derived clonotypes could contaminate FACS-sorted repertoires.

This receptor was identified in a man aged 25-45 years who received the YFV17D yellow fever vaccine. This sample comprised CD4+ T cells sorted from PBMCs, obtained 15 days after the yellow fever booster vaccination. V is TRBV15 and J is TRBJ2-2; no reliable D call. The chain's CDR3 is CATSRDKGIGELFF. In nucleotides, the CDR3 is TGTGCCACCAGCAGAGATAAGGGTATCGGGGAGCTGTTTTTT.